This record looks at one T cell receptor beta chain sequence and its context. This clone has only one observation. This clone's antigen is unknown. No base qualities exist here, and no much larger clone lies one base off it. A second Seattle source provided samples from volunteer blood donors who had recovered from COVID-19. Each collaborating institution followed its own protocols to collect whole blood in K2EDTA tubes. For TCRbeta analysis, collaborator samples were shipped as frozen whole blood, as isolated PBMCs, or as DNA extracted from either sample type. TCRbeta CDR3 regions were amplified from genomic DNA using the immunoSEQ Assay, a bias-controlled multiplex PCR. Processing in the source paper ran as follows. The number of nucleated cells in each sample was estimated from the amplification of reference gene primers within the assay. To quantify the absolute abundance of each unique TCRbeta CDR3 rearrangement, sequence reads were collapsed and filtered. For each sample, productive Simpson clonality was calculated as the square root of Simpson's diversity index across productive rearrangements. TCRdb mirrors the immuneACCESS table, restricted to in-frame sequences. Some clones are absent from its copies; in checked studies, under half trace to an unresolved V gene, and the reason for the others is unknown. For V, J and clone size, that table is used; D and trimming come from the DNA. In this sample the table shows a few hundred thousand clones, about 91% of which occur a single time. The top ten hold approximately 7.2% of the sample.

The data stem from a study of blood T cell repertoires in COVID-19 (dated by TCRdb to the early 2020s). Regarding the research as a whole: The collaborator samples originated in the United States, Italy and Spain and spanned the acute and convalescent phases of COVID-19. Deeply sampled blood TCRbeta repertoires from subjects exposed to, actively infected with, or recovered from COVID-19 were included in the dataset. The sample metadata nearly always contained a de-identified subject ID, COVID-19 status, age in years and sex. The repertoires were released in a freely available public database meant as a resource for research on the immune response to SARS-CoV-2. The material from the prospective study consisted of cDNA or gDNA derived from T cells, B-cell-depleted T cells, or PBMCs. Samples were obtained from the ongoing ImmuneRACE study (first 160 participants) and from 1,254 subjects provided by 6 global collaborators. Where available, HLA class I and class II types were obtained from metadata supplied by the sample provider rather than from assay-based typing.

Here is what the overall study found, with its caveats: How much clinical and demographic metadata was included differed by source and by participant, and the metadata was provided uncurated.

The CDR3 spans 14 residues, from the cysteine through the phenylalanine. The retained sequence is limited to the CDR3, 42 bases, with the frame set at the first base. The germline V gene encodes CDR1 SEHNR and CDR2 FQNEAQ (reference sequence). V is reduced by 3 bases and J by 0 bases, leaving a spacing of 9 bases between them. The chain links TRBV7-9 with TRBJ2-7; TRBD1 is a weak D gene call, 5 bases matching. The sample comprised peripheral blood. The clonotype originates from a woman under 40 who had recovered from COVID-19. The DNA sequence follows: TGTGCCAGCAGCTTTACGACAGCCTCCTACGAGCAGTACTTC. Its translation reads: CASSFTTASYEQYF.